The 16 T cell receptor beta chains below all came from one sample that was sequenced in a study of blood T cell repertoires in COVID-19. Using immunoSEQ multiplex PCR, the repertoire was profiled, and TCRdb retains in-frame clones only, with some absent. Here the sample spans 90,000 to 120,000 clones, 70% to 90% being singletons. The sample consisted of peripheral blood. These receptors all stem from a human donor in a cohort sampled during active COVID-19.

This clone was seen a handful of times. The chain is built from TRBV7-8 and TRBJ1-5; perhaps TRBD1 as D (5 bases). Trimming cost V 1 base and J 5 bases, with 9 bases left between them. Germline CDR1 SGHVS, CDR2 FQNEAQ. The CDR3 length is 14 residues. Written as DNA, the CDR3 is TGTGCCAGCAGCTTAGACAGGATAGATCAGCCCCAGCATTTT. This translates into CASSLDRIDQPQHF. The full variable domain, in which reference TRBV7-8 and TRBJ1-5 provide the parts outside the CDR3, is GAGVSQSPRYKVAKRGQDVALRCDPISGHVSLFWYQQALGQGPEFLTYFQNEAQLDKSGLPSDRFFAERPEGSVSTLKIQRTQQEDSAVYLCASSLDRIDQPQHFGDGTRLSIL.

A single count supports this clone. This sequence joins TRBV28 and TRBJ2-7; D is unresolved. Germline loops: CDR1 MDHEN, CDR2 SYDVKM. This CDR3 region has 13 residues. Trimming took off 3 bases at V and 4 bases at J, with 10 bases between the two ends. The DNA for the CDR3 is TGTGCCAGCAGTTTTGGCAGAACGTACGAGCAGTACTTC. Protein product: CASSFGRTYEQYF.

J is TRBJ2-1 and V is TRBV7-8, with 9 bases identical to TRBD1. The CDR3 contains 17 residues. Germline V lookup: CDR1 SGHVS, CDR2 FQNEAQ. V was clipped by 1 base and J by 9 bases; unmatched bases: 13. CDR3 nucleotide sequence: TGTGCCAGCAGCTTAGGGCGGACAGGGGCCCAGCGGAGTGAGCAGTTCTTC. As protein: CASSLGRTGAQRSEQFF.

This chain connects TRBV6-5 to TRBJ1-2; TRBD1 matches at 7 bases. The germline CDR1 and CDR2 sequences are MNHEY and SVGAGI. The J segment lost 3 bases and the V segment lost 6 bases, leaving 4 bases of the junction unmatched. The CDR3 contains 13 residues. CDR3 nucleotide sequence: TGTGCCAGCAGCCCAGGGGGAGACTATGGCTACACCTTC. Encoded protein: CASSPGGDYGYTF.

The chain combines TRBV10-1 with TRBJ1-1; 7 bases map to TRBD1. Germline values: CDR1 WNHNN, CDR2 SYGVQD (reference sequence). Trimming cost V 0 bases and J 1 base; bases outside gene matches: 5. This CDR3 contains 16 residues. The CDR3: CASSESTGTANTEAFF. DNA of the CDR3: TGCGCCAGCAGTGAGTCGACCGGGACAGCGAACACTGAAGCTTTCTTT.

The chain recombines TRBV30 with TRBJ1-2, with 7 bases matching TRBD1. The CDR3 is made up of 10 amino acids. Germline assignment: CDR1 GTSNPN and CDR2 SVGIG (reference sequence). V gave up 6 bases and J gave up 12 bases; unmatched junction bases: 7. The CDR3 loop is CACYTGADTF. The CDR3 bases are TGTGCCTGTTATACAGGGGCGGACACCTTC.

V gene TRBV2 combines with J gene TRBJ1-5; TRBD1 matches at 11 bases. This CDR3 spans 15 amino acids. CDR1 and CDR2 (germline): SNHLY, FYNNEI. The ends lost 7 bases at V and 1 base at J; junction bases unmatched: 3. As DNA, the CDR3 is TGTGCCAGCAAGGGACAGGGGGTAAGCAATCAGCCCCAGCATTTT. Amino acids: CASKGQGVSNQPQHF.

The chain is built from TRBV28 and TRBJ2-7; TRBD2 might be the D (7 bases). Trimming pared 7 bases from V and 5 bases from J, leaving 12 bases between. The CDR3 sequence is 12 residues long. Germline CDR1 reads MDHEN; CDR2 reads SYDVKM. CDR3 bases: TGTGCCAGCAAGGGGGGGGTGGACGAGCAGTACTTC. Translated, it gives CASKGGVDEQYF.

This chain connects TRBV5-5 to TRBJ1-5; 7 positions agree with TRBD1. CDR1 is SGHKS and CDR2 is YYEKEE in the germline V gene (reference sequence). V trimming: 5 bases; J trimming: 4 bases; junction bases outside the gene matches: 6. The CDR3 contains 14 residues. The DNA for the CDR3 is TGTGCCAGCAGTGACAGGGTTGGAAATCAGCCCCAGCATTTT. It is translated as CASSDRVGNQPQHF. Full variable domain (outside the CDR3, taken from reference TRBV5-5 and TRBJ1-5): DAGVTQSPTHLIKTRGQQVTLRCSPISGHKSVSWYQQVLGQGPQFIFQYYEKEERGRGNFPDRFSARQFPNYSSELNVNALLLGDSALYLCASSDRVGNQPQHFGDGTRLSIL.

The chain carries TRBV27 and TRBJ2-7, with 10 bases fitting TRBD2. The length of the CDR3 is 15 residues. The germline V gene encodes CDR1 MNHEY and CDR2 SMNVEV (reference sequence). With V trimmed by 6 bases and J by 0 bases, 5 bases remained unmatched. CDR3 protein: CASSTTSGASYEQYF. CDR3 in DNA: TGTGCCAGCAGCACTACTAGCGGGGCCTCCTACGAGCAGTACTTC.

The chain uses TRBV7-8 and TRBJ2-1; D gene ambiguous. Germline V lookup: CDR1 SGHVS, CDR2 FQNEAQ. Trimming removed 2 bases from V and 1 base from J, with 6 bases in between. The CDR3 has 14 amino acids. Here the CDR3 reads CASSLIVSYNEQFF. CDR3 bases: TGTGCCAGCAGCTTAATAGTTTCCTACAATGAGCAGTTCTTC. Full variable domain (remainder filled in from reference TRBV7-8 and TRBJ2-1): GAGVSQSPRYKVAKRGQDVALRCDPISGHVSLFWYQQALGQGPEFLTYFQNEAQLDKSGLPSDRFFAERPEGSVSTLKIQRTQQEDSAVYLCASSLIVSYNEQFFGPGTRLTVL.

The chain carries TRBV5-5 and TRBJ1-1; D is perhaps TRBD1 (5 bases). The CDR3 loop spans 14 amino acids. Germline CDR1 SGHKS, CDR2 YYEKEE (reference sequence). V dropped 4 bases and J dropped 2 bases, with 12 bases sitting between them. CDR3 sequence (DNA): TGTGCCAGCAGCCTCACGACAGCCAACACTGAAGCTTTCTTT. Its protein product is CASSLTTANTEAFF. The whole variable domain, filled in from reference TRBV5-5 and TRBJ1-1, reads DAGVTQSPTHLIKTRGQQVTLRCSPISGHKSVSWYQQVLGQGPQFIFQYYEKEERGRGNFPDRFSARQFPNYSSELNVNALLLGDSALYLCASSLTTANTEAFFGQGTRLTVV.

The CDR3 nucleotides read TGCAGTGCTAGACATGCGTATGGCTACACCTTC. Its translation: CSARHAYGYTF. The J gene is TRBJ1-2, the V gene TRBV20-1; no clear D gene. Per germline, CDR1 DFQATT and CDR2 SNEGSKA (reference sequence). V was shortened by 2 bases and J by 5 bases, with 6 bases between the two germline ends. CDR3 length equals 11 residues.

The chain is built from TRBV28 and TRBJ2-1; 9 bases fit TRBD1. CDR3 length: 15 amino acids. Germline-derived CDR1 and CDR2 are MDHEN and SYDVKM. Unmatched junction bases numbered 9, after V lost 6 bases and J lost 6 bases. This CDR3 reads CASRVYRTGVNEQFF. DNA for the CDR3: TGTGCCAGCAGGGTTTACAGGACAGGGGTCAATGAGCAGTTCTTC.

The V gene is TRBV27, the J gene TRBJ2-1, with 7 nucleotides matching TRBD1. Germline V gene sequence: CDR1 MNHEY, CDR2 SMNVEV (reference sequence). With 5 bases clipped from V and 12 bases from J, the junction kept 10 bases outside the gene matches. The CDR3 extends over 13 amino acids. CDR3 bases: TGTGCCAGCAGTCTCACGATGACAGGGACGCAGTTCTTC. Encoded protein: CASSLTMTGTQFF.

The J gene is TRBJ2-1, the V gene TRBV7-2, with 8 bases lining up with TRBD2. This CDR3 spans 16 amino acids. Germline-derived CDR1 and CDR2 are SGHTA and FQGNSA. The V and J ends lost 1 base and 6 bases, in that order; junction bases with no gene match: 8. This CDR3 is CASSLVAGHKGNEQFF. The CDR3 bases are TGTGCCAGCAGCTTAGTAGCGGGACATAAGGGCAATGAGCAGTTCTTC.